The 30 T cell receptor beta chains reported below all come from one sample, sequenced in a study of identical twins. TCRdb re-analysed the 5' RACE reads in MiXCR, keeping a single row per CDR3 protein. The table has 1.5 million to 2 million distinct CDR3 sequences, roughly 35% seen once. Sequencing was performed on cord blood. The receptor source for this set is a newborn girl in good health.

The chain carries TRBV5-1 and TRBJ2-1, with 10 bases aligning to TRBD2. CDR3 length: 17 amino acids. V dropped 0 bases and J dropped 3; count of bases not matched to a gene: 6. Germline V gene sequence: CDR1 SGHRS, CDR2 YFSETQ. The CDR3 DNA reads TGCGCCAGCAGCTTGGGGCTAGCGGGGGACCTCTACAATGAGCAGTTCTTC. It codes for CASSLGLAGDLYNEQFF.

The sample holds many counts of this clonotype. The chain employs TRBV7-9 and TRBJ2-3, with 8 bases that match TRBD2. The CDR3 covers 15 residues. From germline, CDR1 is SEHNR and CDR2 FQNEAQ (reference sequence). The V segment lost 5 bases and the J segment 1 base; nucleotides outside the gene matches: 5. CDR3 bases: TGTGCCAGCAGCCCATTAGCGGGGCGCACAGATACGCAGTATTTT. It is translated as CASSPLAGRTDTQYF.

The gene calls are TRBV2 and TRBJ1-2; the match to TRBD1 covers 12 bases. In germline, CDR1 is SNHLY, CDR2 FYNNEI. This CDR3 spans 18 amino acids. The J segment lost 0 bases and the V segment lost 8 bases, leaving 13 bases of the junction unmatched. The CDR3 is CASFIKGTGGQTNYGYTF. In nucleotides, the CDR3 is TGTGCCAGCTTTATAAAGGGGACAGGGGGCCAAACTAACTATGGCTACACCTTC.

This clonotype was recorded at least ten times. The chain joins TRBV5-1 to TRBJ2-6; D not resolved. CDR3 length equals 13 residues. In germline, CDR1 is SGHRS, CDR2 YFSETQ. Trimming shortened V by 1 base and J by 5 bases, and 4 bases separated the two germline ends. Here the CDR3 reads CASSLPRANVLTF. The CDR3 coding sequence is TGCGCCAGCAGCTTGCCCAGGGCCAACGTCCTGACTTTC.

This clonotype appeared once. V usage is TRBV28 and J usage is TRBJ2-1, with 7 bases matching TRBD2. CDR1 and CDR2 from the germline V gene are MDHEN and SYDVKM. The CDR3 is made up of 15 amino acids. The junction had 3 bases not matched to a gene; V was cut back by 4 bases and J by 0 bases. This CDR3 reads CASSCLAASYNEQFF. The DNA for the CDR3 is TGTGCCAGCAGTTGCCTAGCGGCCTCCTACAATGAGCAGTTCTTC.

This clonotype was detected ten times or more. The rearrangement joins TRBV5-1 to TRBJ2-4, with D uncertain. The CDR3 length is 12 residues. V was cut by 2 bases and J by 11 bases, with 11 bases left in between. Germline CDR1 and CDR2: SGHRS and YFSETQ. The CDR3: CASSLDGRFQYF. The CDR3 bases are TGCGCCAGCAGCTTAGACGGACGCTTTCAGTACTTC.

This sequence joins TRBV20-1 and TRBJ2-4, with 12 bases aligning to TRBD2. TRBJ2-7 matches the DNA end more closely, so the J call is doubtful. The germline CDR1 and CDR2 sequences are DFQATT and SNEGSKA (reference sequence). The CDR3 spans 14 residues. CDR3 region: CSATPTSGRYEQYF. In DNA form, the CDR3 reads TGCAGTGCTACCCCAACTAGCGGGAGGTACGAGCAGTACTTC.

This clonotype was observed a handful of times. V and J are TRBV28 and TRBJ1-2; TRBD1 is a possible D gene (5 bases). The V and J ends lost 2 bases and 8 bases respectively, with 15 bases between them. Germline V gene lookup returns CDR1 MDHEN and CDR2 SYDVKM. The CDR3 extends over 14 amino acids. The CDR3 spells CASSLLPTEGGYTF. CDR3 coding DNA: TGTGCCAGCAGTTTACTCCCTACCGAGGGGGGCTACACCTTC.

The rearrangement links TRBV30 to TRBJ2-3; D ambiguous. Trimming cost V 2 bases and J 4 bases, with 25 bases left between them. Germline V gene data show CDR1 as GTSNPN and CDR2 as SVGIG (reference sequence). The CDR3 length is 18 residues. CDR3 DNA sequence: TGTGCCTGGAGTCTCGTTATTGGGCGCAACCACCTCGCAGATACGCAGTATTTT. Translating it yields CAWSLVIGRNHLADTQYF.

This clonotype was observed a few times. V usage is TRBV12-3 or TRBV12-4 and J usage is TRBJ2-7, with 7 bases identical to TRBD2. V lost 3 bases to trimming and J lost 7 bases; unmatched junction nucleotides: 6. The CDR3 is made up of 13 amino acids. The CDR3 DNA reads TGTGCCAGCAGTTTTTCGGGGGGAAGGGAGCAGTACTTC. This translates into CASSFSGGREQYF.

For the CDR3, the DNA is TGTGCCAGCAGCCAGACGACCGTCACTGAAGCTTTCTTT. Its translation is CASSQTTVTEAFF. V is TRBV14 and J is TRBJ1-1; D is ambiguous. V shed 3 bases and J shed 4 bases, with 9 bases lying between them. CDR3 size: 13 residues. Germline CDR1 SGHDN, CDR2 FVKESK.

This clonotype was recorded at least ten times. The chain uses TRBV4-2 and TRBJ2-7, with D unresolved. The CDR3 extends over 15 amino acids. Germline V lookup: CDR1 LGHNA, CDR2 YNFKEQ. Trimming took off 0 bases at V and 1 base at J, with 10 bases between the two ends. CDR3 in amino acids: CASSQDPLGSYEQYF. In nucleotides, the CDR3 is TGTGCCAGCAGCCAAGATCCGCTAGGTTCCTACGAGCAGTACTTC.

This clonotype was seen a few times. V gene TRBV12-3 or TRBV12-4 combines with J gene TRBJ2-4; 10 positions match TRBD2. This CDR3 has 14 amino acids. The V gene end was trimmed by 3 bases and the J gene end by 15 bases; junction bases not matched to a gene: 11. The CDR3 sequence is CASSLAAGGTLRYF. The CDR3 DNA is TGTGCCAGCAGTTTGGCAGCGGGAGGGACTTTGAGGTACTTC.

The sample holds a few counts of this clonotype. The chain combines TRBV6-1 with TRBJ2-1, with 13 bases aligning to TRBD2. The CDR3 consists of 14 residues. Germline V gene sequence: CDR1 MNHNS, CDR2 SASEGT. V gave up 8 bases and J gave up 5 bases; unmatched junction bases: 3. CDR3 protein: CASVGTSGDNEQFF. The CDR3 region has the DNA TGTGCCAGCGTCGGGACTAGCGGGGACAATGAGCAGTTCTTC.

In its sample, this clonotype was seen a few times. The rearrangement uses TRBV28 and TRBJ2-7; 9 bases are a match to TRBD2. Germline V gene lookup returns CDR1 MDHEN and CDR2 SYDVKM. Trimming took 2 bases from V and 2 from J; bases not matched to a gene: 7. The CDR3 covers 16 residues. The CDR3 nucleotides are TGTGCCAGCAGTTTAGAGTCTAGCGGGATCACCTACGAGCAGTACTTC. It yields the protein CASSLESSGITYEQYF.

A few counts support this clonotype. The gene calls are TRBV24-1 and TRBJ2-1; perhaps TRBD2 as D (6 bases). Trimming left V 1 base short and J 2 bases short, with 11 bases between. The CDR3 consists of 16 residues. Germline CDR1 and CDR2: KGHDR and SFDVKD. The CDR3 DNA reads TGTGCCACCAGTGATTTCGCTAGCGCCCCCTACAATGAGCAGTTCTTC. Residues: CATSDFASAPYNEQFF.

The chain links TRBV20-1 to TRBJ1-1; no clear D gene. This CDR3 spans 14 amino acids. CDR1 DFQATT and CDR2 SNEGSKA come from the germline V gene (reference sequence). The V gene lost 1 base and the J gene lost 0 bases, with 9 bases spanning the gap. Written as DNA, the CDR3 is TGCAGTGCTAGAGCAGGAACGATGAACACTGAAGCTTTCTTT. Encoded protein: CSARAGTMNTEAFF.

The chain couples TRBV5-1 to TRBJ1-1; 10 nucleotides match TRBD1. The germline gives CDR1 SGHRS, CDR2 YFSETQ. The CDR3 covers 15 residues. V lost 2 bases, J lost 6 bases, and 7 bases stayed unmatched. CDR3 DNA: TGCGCCAGCAGCTTTCGGGACAGGGGTCGCGCTGAAGCTTTCTTT. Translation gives CASSFRDRGRAEAFF.

The CDR3 here is CASSEPNARDRVQDTQYF. The CDR3 nucleotides read TGTGCCAGCAGTGAACCTAATGCCCGGGACAGGGTTCAAGATACGCAGTATTTT. The genes are TRBV25-1 and TRBJ2-3; 9 nucleotides match TRBD1. This CDR3 has 18 residues. In germline, CDR1 is MGHDK, CDR2 SYGVNS. V was clipped by 2 bases and J by 5 bases; unmatched bases: 14.

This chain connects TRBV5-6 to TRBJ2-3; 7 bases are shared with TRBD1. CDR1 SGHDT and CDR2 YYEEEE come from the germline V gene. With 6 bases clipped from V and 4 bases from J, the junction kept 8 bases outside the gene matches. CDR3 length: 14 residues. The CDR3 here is CASITTGPADTQYF. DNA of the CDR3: TGTGCCAGCATCACGACAGGGCCGGCAGATACGCAGTATTTT.

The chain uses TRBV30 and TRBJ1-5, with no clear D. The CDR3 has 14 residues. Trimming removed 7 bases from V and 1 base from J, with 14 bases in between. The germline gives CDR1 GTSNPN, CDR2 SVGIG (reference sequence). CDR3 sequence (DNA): TGTGCCTACCAAAATAAAGGGAGCAATCAGCCCCAGCATTTT. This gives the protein CAYQNKGSNQPQHF.

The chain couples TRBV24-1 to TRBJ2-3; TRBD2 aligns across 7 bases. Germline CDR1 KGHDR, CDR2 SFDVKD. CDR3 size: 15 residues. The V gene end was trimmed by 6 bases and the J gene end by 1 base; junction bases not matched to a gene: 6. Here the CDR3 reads CATSSSGKRTDTQYF. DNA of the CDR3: TGTGCCACCAGTTCCAGCGGGAAACGCACAGATACGCAGTATTTT.

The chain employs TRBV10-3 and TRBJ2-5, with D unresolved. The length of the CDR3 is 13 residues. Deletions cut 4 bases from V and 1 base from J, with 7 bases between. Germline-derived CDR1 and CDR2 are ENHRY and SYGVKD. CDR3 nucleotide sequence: TGTGCCATCAGTGGCCCCCCCCAAGAGACCCAGTACTTC. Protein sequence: CAISGPPQETQYF.

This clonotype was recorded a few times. This CDR3 is CSARDIGTSNEQFF. The CDR3 DNA reads TGCAGTGCTAGAGATATTGGGACTAGCAATGAGCAGTTCTTC. The V gene is TRBV20-1, the J gene TRBJ2-1; 8 bases are shared with TRBD2. Germline V CDR1 and CDR2: DFQATT, SNEGSKA (reference sequence). The ends lost 0 bases at V and 6 bases at J; junction bases unmatched: 4. The CDR3 runs to 14 residues.

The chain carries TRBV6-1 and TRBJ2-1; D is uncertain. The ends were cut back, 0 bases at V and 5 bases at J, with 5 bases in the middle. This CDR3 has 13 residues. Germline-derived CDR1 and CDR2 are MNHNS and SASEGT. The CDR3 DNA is TGTGCCAGCAGTGAAGCTATAAACAATGAGCAGTTCTTC. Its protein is CASSEAINNEQFF.

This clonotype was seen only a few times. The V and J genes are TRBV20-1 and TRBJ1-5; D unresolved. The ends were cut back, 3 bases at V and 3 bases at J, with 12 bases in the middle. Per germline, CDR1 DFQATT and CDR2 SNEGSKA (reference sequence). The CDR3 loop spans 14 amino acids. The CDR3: CSASLWRNNQPQHF. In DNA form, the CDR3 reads TGCAGTGCTAGTTTGTGGCGCAACAATCAGCCCCAGCATTTT.

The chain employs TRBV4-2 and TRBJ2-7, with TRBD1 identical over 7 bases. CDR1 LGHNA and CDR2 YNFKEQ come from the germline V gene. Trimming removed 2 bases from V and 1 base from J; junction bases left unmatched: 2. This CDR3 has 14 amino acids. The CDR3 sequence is CASSQQTGSYEQYF. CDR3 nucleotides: TGTGCCAGCAGCCAACAGACAGGGTCCTACGAGCAGTACTTC.

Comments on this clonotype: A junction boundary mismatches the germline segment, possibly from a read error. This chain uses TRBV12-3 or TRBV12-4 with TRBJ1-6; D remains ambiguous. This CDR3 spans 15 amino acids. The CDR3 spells CASSPPGSYNPPLHF. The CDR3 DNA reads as TGTGCCAGCAGTCCCCCGGGCTCCTATAATCCACCCCTCCACTTT.

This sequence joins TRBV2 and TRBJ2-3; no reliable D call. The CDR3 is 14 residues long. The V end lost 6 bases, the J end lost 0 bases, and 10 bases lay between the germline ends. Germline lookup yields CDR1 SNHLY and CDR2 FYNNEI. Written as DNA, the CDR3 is TGTGCCAGCAGCCGAGTCCTTAGCACAGATACGCAGTATTTT. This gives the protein CASSRVLSTDTQYF.

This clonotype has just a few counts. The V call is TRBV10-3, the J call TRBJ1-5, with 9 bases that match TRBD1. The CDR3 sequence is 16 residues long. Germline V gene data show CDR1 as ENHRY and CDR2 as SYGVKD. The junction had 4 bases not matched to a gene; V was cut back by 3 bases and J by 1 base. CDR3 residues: CAISEGQGRSNQPQHF. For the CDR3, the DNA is TGTGCCATCAGTGAAGGACAGGGGCGCAGCAATCAGCCCCAGCATTTT.